One and the same sample provided the 28 T cell receptor beta chains below, sequenced in a study of blood T cell repertoires in COVID-19. Data came from immunoSEQ multiplex PCR; TCRdb stores just in-frame clones and leaves some out. The table shows about 87,000 clones, with over 75% occurring only once. Sample: peripheral blood. The origin of the receptors is a human donor with acute or convalescent COVID-19. The donor label of this sample is uncertain.

This clone has just a few counts. V and J are TRBV11-2 and TRBJ1-1; D unclear. This CDR3 region has 14 residues. Germline V lookup: CDR1 SGHAT, CDR2 FQNNGV. V lost 7 bases and J lost 2, with 14 bases in between. Here the CDR3 DNA reads TGTGCCAGCACCTCGGAGGCCCGCAACACTGAAGCTTTCTTT. It is translated as CASTSEARNTEAFF.

The rearrangement uses TRBV4-3 and TRBJ1-1; tentative D call: TRBD1 (5 bases). The CDR3 has 15 residues. The V gene's germline CDR1 is LGHNA and CDR2 YSLEER. The ends were cut back, 1 base at V and 1 base at J, with 10 bases in the middle. This chain's CDR3 is CASSQGGGTNTEAFF. The CDR3 DNA is TGCGCCAGCAGCCAAGGGGGCGGGACGAACACTGAAGCTTTCTTT.

This sequence joins TRBV19 and TRBJ2-1; a weak D match, TRBD1 (7 bases). V lost 3 bases and J lost 8, with 14 bases in between. CDR3 length: 14 residues. Germline CDR1 LNHDA, CDR2 SQIVND (reference sequence). CDR3 DNA sequence: TGTGCCAGTAGTATGGCGACAGGGAGGCATGAGCAGTTCTTC. As protein: CASSMATGRHEQFF.

The chain is built from TRBV18 and TRBJ2-5; perhaps TRBD1 as D (6 bases). This CDR3 contains 14 residues. V lost 4 bases to trimming and J lost 2 bases, with 11 bases between them. In germline, CDR1 is KGHSH, CDR2 LQKENI. The CDR3 DNA reads TGTGCCAGCTCACGAGGACAGCAACAAGAGACCCAGTACTTC. Translated, it gives CASSRGQQQETQYF.

V is TRBV5-1 and J is TRBJ1-2; a weak D match, TRBD1 (5 bases). CDR1 and CDR2 from the germline V gene are SGHRS and YFSETQ. V was pared by 1 base and J by 2 bases, with 12 bases between. The CDR3 spans 15 residues. The CDR3 bases are TGCGCCAGCAGCTTGTCCCCGGACAAGAACTATGGCTACACCTTC. Translated: CASSLSPDKNYGYTF.

This clone was observed a single time. The chain is built from TRBV18 and TRBJ2-2, with TRBD1 matching over 7 bases. J was trimmed by 5 bases and V by 3 bases; bases with no gene match: 6. CDR3 length equals 15 residues. In germline, CDR1 is KGHSH, CDR2 LQKENI. Written as DNA, the CDR3 is TGTGCCAGCTCACCGGGACAGAAGCAGACCGGGGAGCTGTTTTTT. Its protein product is CASSPGQKQTGELFF.

The chain is built from TRBV7-2 and TRBJ1-1; D not resolved. CDR1 is SGHTA, CDR2 FQGNSA, per germline. The ends were cut back, 5 bases at V and 0 bases at J, with 16 bases in the middle. The CDR3 runs 16 residues. The CDR3: CASSPHPSGMNTEAFF. The CDR3 DNA reads as TGTGCCAGCAGCCCTCATCCCTCCGGGATGAACACTGAAGCTTTCTTT. Complete variable domain (other parts from reference TRBV7-2 and TRBJ1-1): GAGVSQSPSNKVTEKGKDVELRCDPISGHTALYWYRQSLGQGLEFLIYFQGNSAPDKSGLPSDRFSAERTGGSVSTLTIQRTQQEDSAVYLCASSPHPSGMNTEAFFGQGTRLTVV.

This clone was seen a single time. The chain carries TRBV2 and TRBJ2-7; D perhaps matches TRBD1 (6 bases). The CDR3 extends over 13 amino acids. From germline, CDR1 is SNHLY and CDR2 FYNNEI. V lost 9 bases and J 4 bases, leaving 16 bases between the germline ends. The CDR3: CASGYRVGYEQYF. The DNA for the CDR3 is TGTGCCAGTGGATACAGGGTAGGATACGAGCAGTACTTC.

The V call is TRBV3-1 (or the pseudogene TRBV3-2), the J call TRBJ1-2, with 7 bases matching TRBD1. V trimming: 0 bases; J trimming: 6 bases; junction bases outside the gene matches: 10. The germline CDR1 and CDR2 sequences are LGHDT and YNNKEL (reference sequence). CDR3 length equals 16 residues. Here the CDR3 DNA reads TGTGCCAGCAGCCAAGATATGACAGGGAGAGTACATGGCTACACCTTC. Its translation is CASSQDMTGRVHGYTF.

The rearrangement links TRBV7-3 to TRBJ2-2; D is ambiguous. Germline CDR1 and CDR2: SGHTA and FQGTGA. CDR3 length equals 12 residues. V shed 8 bases and J shed 3 bases, with 7 bases lying between them. The CDR3 DNA follows: TGTGCCAGCCAACGGGACACCGGGGAGCTGTTTTTT. It is translated as CASQRDTGELFF.

This clone was observed a handful of times. V and J are TRBV3-1 (or the pseudogene TRBV3-2) and TRBJ2-7; 10 nucleotides align to TRBD2. There are 15 residues in the CDR3. Germline V gives CDR1 LGHDT, CDR2 YNNKEL (reference sequence). V was pared by 2 bases and J by 2 bases, with 3 bases of the junction left unmatched. The CDR3 coding sequence is TGTGCCAGCAGCCAATCTAGCGGGAGCCCCTACGAGCAGTACTTC. Translating gives CASSQSSGSPYEQYF.

This clone was recorded once. The chain uses TRBV18 and TRBJ2-7; weak D call: TRBD1 (6 bases). Trimming took off 4 bases at V and 0 bases at J, with 10 bases between the two ends. Germline loops: CDR1 KGHSH, CDR2 LQKENI. The CDR3 runs to 14 residues. CDR3 nucleotide sequence: TGTGCCAGCTCACTGGACAGCTCCTCCTACGAGCAGTACTTC. The encoded protein is CASSLDSSSYEQYF.

The table lists this clone with a few counts. The rearrangement links TRBV19 to TRBJ2-1; D gene uncertain. The V end lost 3 bases, the J end lost 9 bases, and 15 bases lay between the germline ends. Germline V gene sequence: CDR1 LNHDA, CDR2 SQIVND (reference sequence). CDR3 length: 14 amino acids. CDR3 nucleotides: TGTGCCAGTAGTATGTATTCAATAGTCGGTGAGCAGTTCTTC. The encoded protein is CASSMYSIVGEQFF.

This chain joins TRBV5-1 and TRBJ2-7; D unresolved. The CDR3 has 14 residues. Germline CDR1 SGHRS, CDR2 YFSETQ. The V end was cut by 5 bases, the J end by 0 bases, with 12 bases between. The CDR3 DNA reads TGCGCCAGCAGGACGCAGGTGTCCTCCTACGAGCAGTACTTC. This translates into CASRTQVSSYEQYF.

V and J are TRBV7-6 and TRBJ1-2; 8 positions match TRBD1. The length of the CDR3 is 15 residues. Trimming took 5 bases from V and 6 from J; bases not matched to a gene: 11. Per the germline V gene, CDR1 is SGHVS and CDR2 is FNYEAQ. CDR3 DNA: TGTGCCAGCAGCAACGGACAGGGTAGCGTCGATGGCTACACCTTC. Protein product: CASSNGQGSVDGYTF.

The table lists this clone with a few counts. This chain links TRBV18 with TRBJ2-7, with 10 bases aligning to TRBD1. The trim removed 2 bases at V and 2 bases at J, leaving 18 bases unmatched. Germline values: CDR1 KGHSH, CDR2 LQKENI. This CDR3 region has 20 residues. DNA of the CDR3: TGTGCCAGCTCACCATCGTCCGGGACAGGGGTAGCGGGGCCTACCTACGAGCAGTACTTC. It yields the protein CASSPSSGTGVAGPTYEQYF. The variable domain in full, with the rest retrieved from reference TRBV18 and TRBJ2-7, is NAGVMQNPRHLVRRRGQEARLRCSPMKGHSHVYWYRQLPEEGLKFMVYLQKENIIDESGMPKERFSAEFPKEGPSILRIQQVVRGDSAAYFCASSPSSGTGVAGPTYEQYFGPGTRLTVT.

V gene TRBV7-8 combines with J gene TRBJ1-5, with a possible D match to TRBD1 (5 bases). Germline CDR1 SGHVS, CDR2 FQNEAQ. V lost 2 bases to trimming and J lost 7 bases, with 15 bases between them. CDR3 length: 15 amino acids. CDR3 amino acids: CASSLLRGVGQPQHF. DNA for the CDR3: TGTGCCAGCAGCTTACTGCGGGGGGTCGGGCAGCCCCAGCATTTT.

The chain is built from TRBV6-6 and TRBJ2-6, with a weak D call TRBD1 (7 bases). This CDR3 has 15 residues. The germline V and J ends were trimmed by 8 bases and 2 bases, with 13 bases remaining between them. The germline CDR1 and CDR2 sequences are MNHNY and SVGAGI (reference sequence). The CDR3 loop is CASDQGGTGANVLTF. DNA for the CDR3: TGTGCCAGCGATCAGGGGGGTACTGGGGCCAACGTCCTGACTTTC.

The chain couples TRBV18 to TRBJ2-5; 9 bases fit TRBD2. The length of the CDR3 is 15 residues. V was clipped by 3 bases and J by 2 bases; unmatched bases: 4. Germline CDR1 and CDR2: KGHSH and LQKENI. The CDR3 region is CASSPLAGQQETQYF. CDR3 in DNA: TGTGCCAGCTCACCGCTAGCGGGACAACAAGAGACCCAGTACTTC.

V gene TRBV12-3 or TRBV12-4 combines with J gene TRBJ1-1; 7 bases fit TRBD1. The CDR3 is made up of 13 amino acids. The junction had 3 bases not matched to a gene; V was cut back by 5 bases and J by 3 bases. CDR3 coding DNA: TGTGCCAGCAGTACGGGGACAGACACTGAAGCTTTCTTT. Translation gives CASSTGTDTEAFF.

This clone was found once. The chain couples TRBV28 to TRBJ2-7; D possibly corresponds to TRBD1 (6 bases). The V end lost 6 bases, the J end lost 7 bases, and 16 bases lay between the germline ends. The CDR3 has 13 residues. CDR1 is MDHEN, CDR2 SYDVKM, per germline. The CDR3 reads CASSRTGPREQYF. The CDR3 bases are TGTGCCAGCAGCCGTACAGGGCCAAGGGAGCAGTACTTC. Together with reference TRBV28 and TRBJ2-7, the CDR3 gives the full variable domain: DVKVTQSSRYLVKRTGEKVFLECVQDMDHENMFWYRQDPGLGLRLIYFSYDVKMKEKGDIPEGYSVSREKKERFSLILESASTNQTSMYLCASSRTGPREQYFGPGTRLTVT.

The chain joins TRBV7-2 to TRBJ1-3, with TRBD1 identical over 10 bases. The trim removed 1 base at V and 0 bases at J, leaving 3 bases unmatched. Per germline, CDR1 SGHTA and CDR2 FQGNSA. The length of the CDR3 is 17 residues. CDR3 amino acids: CASSLGTGGSSGNTIYF. The CDR3 DNA is TGTGCCAGCAGCTTAGGGACAGGGGGTTCCTCTGGAAACACCATATATTTT.

This CDR3 reads CASSASGTANYGYTF. In DNA form, the CDR3 reads TGTGCCAGCAGCGCATCCGGGACAGCTAACTATGGCTACACCTTC. This chain connects TRBV7-9 to TRBJ1-2; 7 nucleotides match TRBD1. This CDR3 is 15 amino acids long. V lost 5 bases, J lost 0 bases, and 6 bases stayed unmatched. Germline loops: CDR1 SEHNR, CDR2 FQNEAQ (reference sequence). The full variable domain, completed using reference TRBV7-9 and TRBJ1-2, is DTGVSQNPRHKITKRGQNVTFRCDPISEHNRLYWYRQTLGQGPEFLTYFQNEAQLEKSRLLSDRFSAERPKGSFSTLEIQRTEQGDSAMYLCASSASGTANYGYTFGSGTRLTVV.

V usage is TRBV11-2 and J usage is TRBJ2-7, with D perhaps TRBD1 (6 bases). Trimming shortened V by 1 base and J by 3 bases, and 13 bases separated the two germline ends. The CDR3 runs 15 residues. Germline loops: CDR1 SGHAT, CDR2 FQNNGV. As DNA, the CDR3 is TGTGCCAGCAGCTTAGTGACAGGACCATACTACGAGCAGTACTTC. Amino acid sequence: CASSLVTGPYYEQYF.

V gene TRBV10-1 combines with J gene TRBJ2-2; a possible D gene is TRBD2 (5 bases). From germline, CDR1 is WNHNN and CDR2 SYGVQD (reference sequence). This CDR3 is built from 14 residues. V gave up 6 bases and J gave up 5 bases, with 13 bases separating them. DNA for the CDR3: TGCGCCAGCAGCCCCGACTACAAAACCGGGGAGCTGTTTTTT. This encodes CASSPDYKTGELFF.

This rearrangement joins TRBV14 to TRBJ2-1; D gene ambiguous. Germline V lookup: CDR1 SGHDN, CDR2 FVKESK. CDR3 size: 13 residues. V lost 0 bases and J 3 bases, leaving 3 bases between the germline ends. In DNA form, the CDR3 reads TGTGCCAGCAGCCAAGATAACTACAATGAGCAGTTCTTC. Translating gives CASSQDNYNEQFF.

V and J are TRBV30 and TRBJ2-5, with 11 bases aligning to TRBD2. V lost 2 bases and J lost 7; bases outside the gene matches: 9. From germline, CDR1 is GTSNPN and CDR2 SVGIG (reference sequence). The CDR3 covers 15 residues. CDR3 nucleotides: TGTGCCTGGAGTTCTAGCGGGGGGCCCCTCGGGACCCAGTACTTC. It yields the protein CAWSSSGGPLGTQYF. Full variable domain (outside the CDR3, taken from reference TRBV30 and TRBJ2-5): SQTIHQWPATLVQPVGSPLSLECTVEGTSNPNLYWYRQAAGRGLQLLFYSVGIGQISSEVPQNLSASRPQDRQFILSSKKLLLSDSGFYLCAWSSSGGPLGTQYFGPGTRLLVL.

There are a few counts of this clone. The chain recombines TRBV10-3 with TRBJ1-3; 8 bases map to TRBD1. Germline CDR1 is ENHRY and CDR2 is SYGVKD. V trimming: 9 bases; J trimming: 0 bases; junction bases outside the gene matches: 4. The CDR3 sequence is 14 residues long. The CDR3 is CAIGQGFSGNTIYF. Here the CDR3 DNA reads TGTGCCATAGGACAGGGCTTCTCTGGAAACACCATATATTTT.